The clone carrying this TCR beta chain has just a few counts. The sample originates from a study of identical twins. In TCRdb, the 5' RACE reads were re-called with MiXCR into one record per CDR3 protein. The sample lists hundreds of thousands of distinct CDR3 sequences; 15% to 20% were seen once. These same records also appear under a second study, on T cells expressing NK-cell markers.

Sequenced sample: PBMCs. The TCR sequence derives from a woman younger than 35 in good health.

The DNA for the CDR3 is TGCAGCGTAGCCGGGGATACGCAGTATTTT. Translation: CSVAGDTQYF. This sequence joins TRBV29-1 and TRBJ2-3; D is uncertain. The CDR3 is 10 amino acids. CDR1 and CDR2 from the germline V gene are SQVTM and ANQGSEA. The V gene lost 6 bases and the J gene lost 6 bases, with 7 bases spanning the gap.